Below, one TCR beta chain is given with its context. Its antigen is unknown. This sample was included in a study of graft-versus-host responses after intestinal transplantation. The V gene's germline CDR1 is SSHAT and CDR2 FNYEAQ (reference sequence). The CDR3 covers 20 residues. Libraries were prepared by immunoSEQ multiplex PCR; TCRdb keeps only in-frame clonotypes and omits some of them. The sample lists more than 85,000 clones, around 92% occurring once. Sequenced here: unstimulated CD8+ T cells sorted from spleen or lymph node cells, sampled before transplant. V is TRBV7-7 and J is TRBJ2-1; 11 bases align to TRBD2. This sequence was found in a human donor who was the organ donor for an intestinal transplant. The CDR3 coding sequence is TGTGCTCCGCTTCGGCCGGAACCTAGCGGGAGGAATAACTCCTACAATGAGCAGTTCTTC. It is translated as CAPLRPEPSGRNNSYNEQFF.